This entry features one T cell receptor beta chain sequence. Its antigen is not identified. According to the study, TCR beta libraries were built with iRepertoire HTBI primers and CDR3-region Arm-PCR. Using its own MiXCR run on the multiplex PCR reads, TCRdb lists one record per CDR3 protein. In the table there are about 470,000 distinct CDR3 sequences, 20% to 25% of which are singletons. This specimen belongs to a study of regulatory T cells in long-lasting Graves disease. As for time point: persistent/refractory GD, antithyroid drugs over 5 years with positive TRAb. RNA from PBMCs was the source of the TCR library. Notes on the study in general: Persistent Graves' patients had lower TCR diversity than newly diagnosed ones.

This clonotype originated in a female donor with Graves disease. This specimen consisted of peripheral blood mononuclear cells (PBMCs), obtained when the disease was refractory, from a patient treated with antithyroid drugs.

The CDR3 DNA follows: TGTGCCAGCCGCCAGGGGTGGAACACCGGGGAGCTGTTTTTT. Protein: CASRQGWNTGELFF. The chain recombines TRBV13 with TRBJ2-2, with D tentatively TRBD1 (6 bases). V lost 8 bases and J 1 base, leaving 11 bases between the germline ends. This CDR3 is 14 amino acids long. Germline V lookup: CDR1 PRHDT, CDR2 FYEKMQ (reference sequence).